Each of the 31 T cell receptor beta chains below was sequenced from the same sample in a study of cytotoxic CD8 clonotypes in ibrutinib-treated CLL. Assay: immunoSEQ multiplex PCR; the TCRdb copy retains only in-frame clones and omits some. Found here are about 300,000 clones, roughly four fifths of them singletons; the top ten hold about 5.7%. The sample was PBMCs, taken at disease progression, from a patient treated with ibrutinib. The receptor set was obtained from a human donor with chronic lymphocytic leukemia.

J is TRBJ2-1 and V is TRBV2; possibly TRBD2 for D (5 bases). CDR1 and CDR2 (germline): SNHLY, FYNNEI. CDR3 length equals 14 residues. V was pared by 0 bases and J by 12 bases, with 15 bases between. The CDR3 spells CASSEAKRAGWQFF. The CDR3 DNA reads as TGTGCCAGCAGTGAAGCGAAGAGGGCCGGGTGGCAGTTCTTC.

The chain joins TRBV7-3 to TRBJ2-7, with a tentative D call TRBD1 (6 bases). Between the trimmed V and J ends, which lost 5 bases and 6 bases, there was a span of 14 bases. Germline V CDR1 and CDR2: SGHTA, FQGTGA. The CDR3 is 13 residues long. The CDR3 DNA follows: TGTGCCAGCAGCCTCCTGACAGGCGGCGAGCAGTACTTC. This translates into CASSLLTGGEQYF. Full variable domain (rest looked up from reference TRBV7-3 and TRBJ2-7): GAGVSQTPSNKVTEKGKYVELRCDPISGHTALYWYRQSLGQGPEFLIYFQGTGAADDSGLPNDRFFAVRPEGSVSTLKIQRTERGDSAVYLCASSLLTGGEQYFGPGTRLTVT.

There are a few counts of this clone. J is TRBJ1-1 and V is TRBV10-3; tentatively, D is TRBD1 (5 bases). The germline V gene has CDR1 ENHRY and CDR2 SYGVKD. V lost 3 bases and J 0 bases, leaving 8 bases between the germline ends. The CDR3 is made up of 14 amino acids. Written as DNA, the CDR3 is TGTGCCATCAGTGACGGGGGAATGAACACTGAAGCTTTCTTT. Translated, it gives CAISDGGMNTEAFF.

This clone was observed a handful of times. The rearrangement links TRBV28 to TRBJ1-2; TRBD1 might be the D (5 bases). V lost 4 bases and J lost 4, with 10 bases in between. This CDR3 contains 13 residues. Germline V gives CDR1 MDHEN, CDR2 SYDVKM. CDR3 DNA: TGTGCCAGCAGTTCGCGGGGCCCCTATGGCTACACCTTC. This sequence encodes CASSSRGPYGYTF.

This clone came up a few times. The chain combines TRBV28 with TRBJ1-2, with 7 bases fitting TRBD1. Per the germline V gene, CDR1 is MDHEN and CDR2 is SYDVKM. The CDR3 extends over 12 amino acids. With V trimmed by 9 bases and J by 6 bases, 7 bases remained unmatched. CDR3 coding DNA: TGTGCCAGTTGGGACAGAGGTGATGGCTACACCTTC. Translation gives CASWDRGDGYTF.

This chain links TRBV11-2 with TRBJ2-2; weak D call: TRBD1 (6 bases). CDR1 SGHAT and CDR2 FQNNGV come from the germline V gene. There are 15 residues in the CDR3. V was trimmed by 1 base and J by 4 bases, leaving 10 bases between them. The CDR3 coding sequence is TGTGCCAGCAGCTTAGGTCGGACAGTCACCGGGGAGCTGTTTTTT. Translation gives CASSLGRTVTGELFF.

Notes on this clone: At one end, the junction sequence differs from germline, possibly due to a read error. The rearrangement joins TRBV5-4 to TRBJ2-3; 8 nucleotides align to TRBD2. This CDR3 is 15 amino acids long. The germline V gene has CDR1 SGHNT and CDR2 YYREEE (reference sequence). The CDR3: CASILRGVGTDTQYF. Here the CDR3 DNA reads TGTGCCAGCATCTTGCGGGGGGTAGGCACAGATACGCAGTATTTT.

On this clone: This specimen includes other DNA sequences encoding the same CDR3. The V gene is TRBV15, the J gene TRBJ2-5, with TRBD1 matching over 7 bases. J gave up 1 base and V 3 bases, and 2 bases lay outside the gene matches. CDR1 is LNHNV, CDR2 YYDKDF, per germline (reference sequence). There are 14 residues in the CDR3. The CDR3 spells CATSSRDSQETQYF. The CDR3 DNA follows: TGTGCCACCAGCAGTAGGGACAGCCAAGAGACCCAGTACTTC.

The chain joins TRBV6-5 to TRBJ2-7; 11 positions match TRBD2. Losses at the gene ends were 6 bases for V and 6 bases for J; bases not matched to a gene: 4. Germline values: CDR1 MNHEY, CDR2 SVGAGI. This CDR3 has 13 amino acids. The DNA of the CDR3 is TGTGCCAGCAGGCGGACTAGCGGGCCCGAGCAGTACTTC. Protein sequence: CASRRTSGPEQYF.

Here the CDR3 reads CASSLVAGVVDTQYF. CDR3 bases: TGTGCCAGCAGCTTAGTTGCGGGAGTCGTAGATACGCAGTATTTT. The chain has TRBV7-2 and TRBJ2-3; TRBD2 agrees at 7 bases. CDR3 length: 15 amino acids. Germline V gene sequence: CDR1 SGHTA, CDR2 FQGNSA. V lost 1 base and J lost 5; bases outside the gene matches: 6.

The chain carries TRBV29-1 and TRBJ1-1, with D tentatively TRBD1 (5 bases). Trimming removed 8 bases at V and 1 base at J, with 11 bases between. Per germline, CDR1 SQVTM and CDR2 ANQGSEA. The length of the CDR3 is 12 residues. CDR3 nucleotide sequence: TGCAGCATCTTTGGGGGGAACACTGAAGCTTTCTTT. Encoded protein: CSIFGGNTEAFF. Drawing the rest from reference TRBV29-1 and TRBJ1-1, the complete variable domain is SAVISQKPSRDICQRGTSLTIQCQVDSQVTMMFWYRQQPGQSLTLIATANQGSEATYESGFVIDKFPISRPNLTFSTLTVSNMSPEDSSIYLCSIFGGNTEAFFGQGTRLTVV.

The chain carries TRBV9 and TRBJ2-2, with 7 positions matching TRBD1. The length of the CDR3 is 17 residues. Germline V gene sequence: CDR1 SGDLS, CDR2 YYNGEE. The ends lost 0 bases at V and 5 bases at J; junction bases unmatched: 10. The CDR3 region is CASSVGGTARRTGELFF. DNA for the CDR3: TGTGCCAGCAGCGTAGGAGGGACAGCCCGACGGACCGGGGAGCTGTTTTTT. The full variable domain, in which reference TRBV9 and TRBJ2-2 provide the parts outside the CDR3, is DSGVTQTPKHLITATGQRVTLRCSPRSGDLSVYWYQQSLDQGLQFLIQYYNGEERAKGNILERFSAQQFPDLHSELNLSSLELGDSALYFCASSVGGTARRTGELFFGEGSRLTVL.

V is TRBV5-6 and J is TRBJ1-2; maybe TRBD1 (5 bases). This CDR3 is built from 13 residues. Germline V CDR1 and CDR2: SGHDT, YYEEEE. V was pared by 1 base and J by 3 bases, with 7 bases between. The CDR3 region has the DNA TGTGCCAGCAGCTTGTCCAGGGACTATGGCTACACCTTC. It yields the protein CASSLSRDYGYTF.

V gene TRBV18 combines with J gene TRBJ2-7; 8 nucleotides match TRBD2. V gave up 4 bases and J gave up 2 bases; unmatched junction bases: 7. Germline CDR1 is KGHSH and CDR2 is LQKENI. The CDR3 consists of 15 residues. The CDR3 loop reads CASSRPAGATYEQYF. In DNA, the CDR3 is TGTGCCAGCTCACGACCAGCGGGGGCCACCTACGAGCAGTACTTC.

The J gene is TRBJ2-5, the V gene TRBV27, with D possibly TRBD1 on 5 matching bases. Germline CDR1 reads MNHEY; CDR2 reads SMNVEV (reference sequence). The CDR3 covers 13 residues. Trimming took 8 bases from V and 0 from J, leaving 10 bases between them. The CDR3: CASHDRHQETQYF. As DNA, the CDR3 is TGTGCCAGCCACGACAGACACCAAGAGACCCAGTACTTC.

The V gene is TRBV29-1, the J gene TRBJ2-6; TRBD2 matches 7 bases. The CDR3 contains 14 residues. The germline V gene has CDR1 SQVTM and CDR2 ANQGSEA. After removal of 4 bases from V and 0 bases from J, the junction contained 0 bases not matched to a gene. The CDR3 DNA reads TGCAGCGTTGGGGGGGGCTCTGGGGCCAACGTCCTGACTTTC. Protein sequence: CSVGGGSGANVLTF.

V and J are TRBV2 and TRBJ2-7, with 13 bases identical to TRBD2. This CDR3 comprises 16 residues. Unmatched junction bases numbered 7, after V lost 5 bases and J lost 3 bases. Germline CDR1 reads SNHLY; CDR2 reads FYNNEI. The CDR3 reads CASSTTRTSGSYEQYF. CDR3 DNA: TGTGCCAGCAGTACTACCCGGACTAGCGGGAGCTACGAGCAGTACTTC.

The J gene is TRBJ2-2, the V gene TRBV7-2; no firm D call. Germline assignment: CDR1 SGHTA and CDR2 FQGNSA. The length of the CDR3 is 16 residues. V shed 0 bases and J shed 2 bases, with 10 bases lying between them. CDR3: CASSLAHLPNTGELFF. For the CDR3, the DNA is TGTGCCAGCAGCTTAGCGCATTTGCCTAACACCGGGGAGCTGTTTTTT.

The chain employs TRBV19 and TRBJ2-7; weak D call: TRBD1 (8 bases). The ends were cut back, 7 bases at V and 1 base at J, with 20 bases in the middle. Per the germline V gene, CDR1 is LNHDA and CDR2 is SQIVND (reference sequence). CDR3 length: 16 amino acids. The CDR3 reads CASNLDRGGGSYEQYF. The CDR3 DNA is TGTGCCAGTAACCTCGACAGGGGAGGGGGGTCCTACGAGCAGTACTTC.

This clone appeared a single time. The V gene is TRBV9, the J gene TRBJ2-4; perhaps TRBD1 as D (6 bases). V lost 4 bases and J lost 2, with 22 bases in between. The CDR3 consists of 18 residues. In germline, CDR1 is SGDLS, CDR2 YYNGEE. DNA of the CDR3: TGTGCCAGCAGCCCAAGGGAGAGGGAAAGGGGGTCCAAAAACATTCAGTACTTC. Protein product: CASSPRERERGSKNIQYF.

The CDR3 sequence: CASSGGQNYGYTF. CDR3 coding DNA: TGTGCCAGCTCAGGGGGACAGAACTATGGCTACACCTTC. The genes are TRBV18 and TRBJ1-2; 7 bases match TRBD1. The CDR3 is 13 amino acids. The ends lost 5 bases at V and 2 bases at J; junction bases unmatched: 2. Germline CDR1 is KGHSH and CDR2 is LQKENI.

The chain combines TRBV10-3 with TRBJ1-2, with 10 bases that match TRBD1. The junction had 8 bases not matched to a gene; V was cut back by 7 bases and J by 3 bases. From germline, CDR1 is ENHRY and CDR2 SYGVKD. The CDR3 runs to 15 residues. The CDR3 loop reads CAIKTGTGVDYGYTF. The DNA for the CDR3 is TGTGCCATCAAGACCGGGACAGGGGTGGACTATGGCTACACCTTC.

This clone was counted a single time. The rearrangement joins TRBV5-1 to TRBJ2-5; a weak D match, TRBD1 (6 bases). There are 15 residues in the CDR3. The V gene lost 1 base and the J gene lost 5 bases, with 15 bases spanning the gap. The V gene's germline CDR1 is SGHRS and CDR2 YFSETQ. The CDR3 DNA follows: TGCGCCAGCAGCTTGCTGGTCGGGACATCCGAGACCCAGTACTTC. Translated, it gives CASSLLVGTSETQYF.

This chain connects TRBV7-2 to TRBJ1-5; D not resolved. Germline CDR1 and CDR2: SGHTA and FQGNSA. Trimming left V 4 bases short and J 0 bases short, with 4 bases between. The length of the CDR3 is 13 residues. The CDR3 nucleotides are TGTGCCAGCAGCTGGGTTAGCAATCAGCCCCAGCATTTT. Translated: CASSWVSNQPQHF.

V gene TRBV29-1 combines with J gene TRBJ2-7, with TRBD1 matching over 8 bases. The germline gives CDR1 SQVTM, CDR2 ANQGSEA. This CDR3 has 16 amino acids. V lost 1 base and J lost 2; bases outside the gene matches: 10. This chain's CDR3 is CSVEGPGTGVTYEQYF. DNA for the CDR3: TGCAGCGTTGAAGGGCCCGGGACAGGTGTAACCTACGAGCAGTACTTC.

This clone was seen a single time. This chain links TRBV19 with TRBJ2-7; 12 bases map to TRBD1. Germline V gene lookup returns CDR1 LNHDA and CDR2 SQIVND (reference sequence). The J segment lost 3 bases and the V segment lost 9 bases, leaving 6 bases of the junction unmatched. The CDR3 spans 14 residues. The CDR3 spells CASSRDRGLYEQYF. The CDR3 coding sequence is TGTGCCAGCTCGCGGGACAGGGGGCTCTACGAGCAGTACTTC.

In its sample, this clone was seen many times. The chain uses TRBV10-3 and TRBJ1-2, with D possibly matching TRBD1 (5 bases). The CDR3 runs to 16 residues. Germline-derived CDR1 and CDR2 are ENHRY and SYGVKD. V was cut by 5 bases and J by 4 bases, with 20 bases left in between. The CDR3 spells CAISSTSGTVSYGYTF. The CDR3 coding sequence is TGTGCCATCAGTTCTACCTCCGGGACCGTCAGCTATGGCTACACCTTC.

The chain recombines TRBV27 with TRBJ2-7; D may be TRBD2 (6 bases). The CDR3 totals 13 residues. In germline, CDR1 is MNHEY, CDR2 SMNVEV (reference sequence). Trimming pared 4 bases from V and 8 bases from J, leaving 15 bases between. CDR3 sequence: CASSYRAGRQQYF. The CDR3 DNA follows: TGTGCCAGCAGTTATAGAGCGGGCCGGCAGCAGTACTTC.

The chain joins TRBV5-1 to TRBJ2-3, with a possible D match to TRBD2 (5 bases). Germline loops: CDR1 SGHRS, CDR2 YFSETQ. Deletions cut 4 bases from V and 4 bases from J, with 7 bases between. This CDR3 has 12 residues. Here the CDR3 reads CASSIGADTQYF. The CDR3 nucleotides are TGCGCCAGCAGCATCGGGGCAGATACGCAGTATTTT.

The gene calls are TRBV15 and TRBJ2-1; D could derive from TRBD1 or TRBD2 (5 bases each). In germline, CDR1 is LNHNV, CDR2 YYDKDF (reference sequence). Trimming pared 3 bases from V and 9 bases from J, leaving 9 bases between. The CDR3 has 12 amino acids. The CDR3 loop reads CATSSAGGEQFF. For the CDR3, the DNA is TGTGCCACCAGCAGCGCTGGGGGTGAGCAGTTCTTC.

In its sample, this clone was seen once. The rearrangement uses TRBV5-4 and TRBJ2-7, with 10 bases aligning to TRBD2. With 4 bases clipped from V and 2 bases from J, the junction kept 6 bases outside the gene matches. Germline V CDR1 and CDR2: SGHNT, YYREEE (reference sequence). The CDR3 sequence is 15 residues long. The CDR3 coding sequence is TGTGCCAGCAGCCGTAAGGGACTAGCGCCCTACGAGCAGTACTTC. Amino acids: CASSRKGLAPYEQYF.